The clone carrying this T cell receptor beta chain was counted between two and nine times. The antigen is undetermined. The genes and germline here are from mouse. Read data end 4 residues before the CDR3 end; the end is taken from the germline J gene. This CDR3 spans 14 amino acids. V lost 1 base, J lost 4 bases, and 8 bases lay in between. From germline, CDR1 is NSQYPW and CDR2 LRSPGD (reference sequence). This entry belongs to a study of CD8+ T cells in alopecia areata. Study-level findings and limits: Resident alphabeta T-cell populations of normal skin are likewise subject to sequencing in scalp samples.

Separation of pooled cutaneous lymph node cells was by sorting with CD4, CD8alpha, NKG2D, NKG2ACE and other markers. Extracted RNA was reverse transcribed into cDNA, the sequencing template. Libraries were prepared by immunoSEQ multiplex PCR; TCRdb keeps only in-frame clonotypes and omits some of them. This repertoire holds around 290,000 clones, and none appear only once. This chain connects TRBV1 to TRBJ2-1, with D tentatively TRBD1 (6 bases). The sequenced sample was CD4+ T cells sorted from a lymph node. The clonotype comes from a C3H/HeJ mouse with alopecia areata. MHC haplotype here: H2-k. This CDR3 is CTCSAVDRYAEQFF. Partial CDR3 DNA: TGCACCTGCAGTGCAGTGGACAGATATGCT. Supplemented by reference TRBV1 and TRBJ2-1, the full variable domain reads VTLLEQNPRWRLVPRGQAVNLRCILKNSQYPWMSWYQQDLQKQLQWLFTLRSPGDKEVKSLPGADYLATRVTDTELRLQVANMSQGRTLYCTCSAVDRYAEQFFGPGTRLTVL.